This T cell receptor beta chain was obtained from a study of PD-1 blockade in classical Hodgkin lymphoma. A single count supports this clone. Its antigen is still unknown. Study-wide points: While CD8+ TCR diversity did not rise significantly by C4D1, CD4+ TCR diversity did. Patients with an early start, nivolumab under 1 year after ASCT, were excluded.

Germline trimming cut 5 bases from V and 0 bases from J; bases unmatched to any gene: 9. Per germline, CDR1 SNHLY and CDR2 FYNNEI. This CDR3 contains 16 residues. The protocol was immunoSEQ multiplex PCR, while the TCRdb copy is restricted to in-frame clones and leaves out a portion. The data hold 10,000 to 15,000 clones, with approximately 80% observed a single time. All trial patients relapsed after autologous stem cell transplantation. Investigators obtained CD8+ T cells from thawed PBMCs by magnetic negative selection. The chain couples TRBV2 to TRBJ2-7; 8 bases line up with TRBD1. The sequence came from a human donor with classical Hodgkin lymphoma. Sequenced material: CD8+ T cells from blood, taken at baseline. For the CDR3, the DNA is TGTGCCAGCAGTCCCCGGGACAGGAGGATCTCCTACGAGCAGTACTTC. It encodes CASSPRDRRISYEQYF.